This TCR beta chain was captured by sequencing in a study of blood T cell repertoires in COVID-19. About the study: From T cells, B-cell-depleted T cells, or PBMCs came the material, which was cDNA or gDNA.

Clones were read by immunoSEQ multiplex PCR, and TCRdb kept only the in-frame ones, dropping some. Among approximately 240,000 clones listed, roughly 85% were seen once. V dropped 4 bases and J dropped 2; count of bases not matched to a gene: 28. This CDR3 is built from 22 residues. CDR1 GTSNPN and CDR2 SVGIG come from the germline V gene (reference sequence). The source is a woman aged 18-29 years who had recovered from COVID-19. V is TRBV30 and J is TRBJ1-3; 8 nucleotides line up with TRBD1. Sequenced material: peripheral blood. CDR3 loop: CAWTSTVGTGPKGSFPGNTIYF. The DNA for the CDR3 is TGTGCCTGGACTTCAACTGTTGGGACAGGCCCAAAAGGGTCCTTTCCTGGAAACACCATATATTTT.